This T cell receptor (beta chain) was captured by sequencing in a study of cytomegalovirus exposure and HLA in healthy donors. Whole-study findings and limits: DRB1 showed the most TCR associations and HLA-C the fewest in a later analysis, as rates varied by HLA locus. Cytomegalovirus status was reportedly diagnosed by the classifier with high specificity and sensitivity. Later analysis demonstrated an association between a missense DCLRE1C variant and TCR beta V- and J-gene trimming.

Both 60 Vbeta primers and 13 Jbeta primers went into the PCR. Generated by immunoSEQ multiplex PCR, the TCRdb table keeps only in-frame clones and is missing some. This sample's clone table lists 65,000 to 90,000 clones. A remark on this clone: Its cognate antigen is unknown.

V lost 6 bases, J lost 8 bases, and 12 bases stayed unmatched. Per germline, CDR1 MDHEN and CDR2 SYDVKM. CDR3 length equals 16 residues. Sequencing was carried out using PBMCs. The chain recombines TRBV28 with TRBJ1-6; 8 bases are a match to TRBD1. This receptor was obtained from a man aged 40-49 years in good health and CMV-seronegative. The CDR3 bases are TGTGCCAGCAGCCCCTCCGACAGGGGCCTCGATTCACCCCTCCACTTT. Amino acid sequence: CASSPSDRGLDSPLHF.